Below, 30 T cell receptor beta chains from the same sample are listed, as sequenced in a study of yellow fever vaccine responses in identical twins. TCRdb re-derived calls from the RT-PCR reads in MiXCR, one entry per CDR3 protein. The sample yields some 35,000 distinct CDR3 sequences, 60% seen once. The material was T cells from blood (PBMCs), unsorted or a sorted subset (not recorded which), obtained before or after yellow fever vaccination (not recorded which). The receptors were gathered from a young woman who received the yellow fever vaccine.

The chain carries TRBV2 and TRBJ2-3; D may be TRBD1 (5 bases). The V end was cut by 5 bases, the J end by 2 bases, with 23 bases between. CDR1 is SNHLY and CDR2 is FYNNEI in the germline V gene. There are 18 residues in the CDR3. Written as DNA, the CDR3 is TGTGCCAGCAGTCGACAGCTGGTGGGATTAGATTCCACAGATACGCAGTATTTT. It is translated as CASSRQLVGLDSTDTQYF.

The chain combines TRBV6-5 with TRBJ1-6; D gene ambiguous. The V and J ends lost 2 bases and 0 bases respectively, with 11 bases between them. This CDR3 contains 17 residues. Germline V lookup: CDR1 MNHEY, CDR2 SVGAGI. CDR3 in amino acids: CASSYLRAGSYNSPLHF. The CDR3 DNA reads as TGTGCCAGCAGTTACCTAAGAGCGGGCTCCTATAATTCACCCCTCCACTTT.

As DNA, the CDR3 is TGTGCCAGCAGTTTCCTCGGGAATTACCCCTACGAGCAGTACTTC. This translates into CASSFLGNYPYEQYF. This rearrangement joins TRBV27 to TRBJ2-7; D is possibly TRBD2 (5 bases). Germline V gives CDR1 MNHEY, CDR2 SMNVEV (reference sequence). The CDR3 sequence is 15 residues long. Trimming pared 3 bases from V and 2 bases from J, leaving 14 bases between.

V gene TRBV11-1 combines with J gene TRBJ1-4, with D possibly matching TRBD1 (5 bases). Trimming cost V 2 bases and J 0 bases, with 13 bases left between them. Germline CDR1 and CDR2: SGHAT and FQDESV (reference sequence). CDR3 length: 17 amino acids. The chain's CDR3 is CASSLLQGIATNEKLFF. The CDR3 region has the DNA TGTGCCAGCAGCTTACTGCAGGGAATCGCAACTAATGAAAAACTGTTTTTT.

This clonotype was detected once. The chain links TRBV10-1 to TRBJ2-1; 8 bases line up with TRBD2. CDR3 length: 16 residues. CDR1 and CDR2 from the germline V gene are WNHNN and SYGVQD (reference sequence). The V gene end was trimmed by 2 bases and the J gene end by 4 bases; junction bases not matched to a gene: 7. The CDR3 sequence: CASSEMSGGQYNEQFF. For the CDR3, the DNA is TGCGCCAGCAGTGAGATGAGCGGGGGCCAATACAATGAGCAGTTCTTC.

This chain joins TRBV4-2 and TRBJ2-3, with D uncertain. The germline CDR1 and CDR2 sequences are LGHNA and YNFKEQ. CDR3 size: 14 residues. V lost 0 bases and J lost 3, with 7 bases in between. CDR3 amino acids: CASSQEARTDTQYF. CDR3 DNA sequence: TGTGCCAGCAGCCAAGAGGCACGGACAGATACGCAGTATTTT.

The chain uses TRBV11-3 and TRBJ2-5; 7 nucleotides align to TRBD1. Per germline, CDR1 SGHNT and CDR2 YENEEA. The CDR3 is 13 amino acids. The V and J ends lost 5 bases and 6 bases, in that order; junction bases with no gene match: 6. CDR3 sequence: CASSPDRAKTQYF. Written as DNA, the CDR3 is TGTGCCAGCAGCCCCGACAGGGCAAAGACCCAGTACTTC.

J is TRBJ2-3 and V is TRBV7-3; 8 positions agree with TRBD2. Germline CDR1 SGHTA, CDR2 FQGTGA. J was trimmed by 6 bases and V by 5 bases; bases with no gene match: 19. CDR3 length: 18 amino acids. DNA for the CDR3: TGTGCCAGCAGCCAAGAGCGACCGGGAAGTCGCGGGGGGGATACGCAGTATTTT. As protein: CASSQERPGSRGGDTQYF.

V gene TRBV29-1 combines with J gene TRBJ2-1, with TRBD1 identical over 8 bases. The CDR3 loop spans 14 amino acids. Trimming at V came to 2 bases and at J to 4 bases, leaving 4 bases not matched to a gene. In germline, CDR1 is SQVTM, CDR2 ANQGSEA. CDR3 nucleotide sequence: TGCAGCGTTGAAACGGGACAGGCTTACAATGAGCAGTTCTTC. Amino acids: CSVETGQAYNEQFF.

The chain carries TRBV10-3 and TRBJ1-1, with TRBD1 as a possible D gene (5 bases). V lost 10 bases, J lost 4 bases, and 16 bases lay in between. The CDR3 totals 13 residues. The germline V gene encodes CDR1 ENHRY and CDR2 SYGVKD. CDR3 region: CATRVGGGTEAFF. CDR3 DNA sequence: TGTGCCACCCGTGTCGGGGGTGGCACTGAAGCTTTCTTT.

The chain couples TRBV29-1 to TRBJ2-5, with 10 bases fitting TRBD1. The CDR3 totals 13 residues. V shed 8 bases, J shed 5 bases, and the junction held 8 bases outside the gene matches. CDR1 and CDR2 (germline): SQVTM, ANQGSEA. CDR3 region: CSTGTGAVETQYF. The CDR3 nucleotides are TGCAGCACGGGGACAGGGGCCGTTGAGACCCAGTACTTC.

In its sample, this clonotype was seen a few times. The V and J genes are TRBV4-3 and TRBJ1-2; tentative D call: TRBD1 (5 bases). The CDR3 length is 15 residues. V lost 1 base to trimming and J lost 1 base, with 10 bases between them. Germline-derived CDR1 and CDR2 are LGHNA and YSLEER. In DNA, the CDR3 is TGCGCCAGCAGCCAAGTAGGACAAAATAACTATGGCTACACCTTC. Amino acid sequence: CASSQVGQNNYGYTF.

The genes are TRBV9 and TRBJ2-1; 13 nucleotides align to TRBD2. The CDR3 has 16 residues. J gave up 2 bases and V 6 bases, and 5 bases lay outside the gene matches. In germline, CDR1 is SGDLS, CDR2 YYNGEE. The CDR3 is CASMRTSGSPYNEQFF. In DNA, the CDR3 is TGTGCCAGCATGCGGACTAGCGGGAGCCCCTACAATGAGCAGTTCTTC.

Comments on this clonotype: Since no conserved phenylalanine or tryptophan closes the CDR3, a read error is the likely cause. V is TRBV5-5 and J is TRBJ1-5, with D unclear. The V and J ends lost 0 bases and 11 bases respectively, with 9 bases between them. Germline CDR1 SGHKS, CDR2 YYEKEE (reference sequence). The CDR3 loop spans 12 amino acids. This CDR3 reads CASSLGHGTQHS. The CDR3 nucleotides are TGTGCCAGCAGCTTGGGCCATGGGACCCAGCATTCT.

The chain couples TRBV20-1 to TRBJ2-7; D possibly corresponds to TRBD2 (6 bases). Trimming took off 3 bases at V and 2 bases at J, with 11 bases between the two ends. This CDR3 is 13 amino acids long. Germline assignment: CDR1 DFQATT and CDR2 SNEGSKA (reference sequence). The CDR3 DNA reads TGCAGTGCTAGTAGCGGAGGGACCTACGAGCAGTACTTC. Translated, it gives CSASSGGTYEQYF.

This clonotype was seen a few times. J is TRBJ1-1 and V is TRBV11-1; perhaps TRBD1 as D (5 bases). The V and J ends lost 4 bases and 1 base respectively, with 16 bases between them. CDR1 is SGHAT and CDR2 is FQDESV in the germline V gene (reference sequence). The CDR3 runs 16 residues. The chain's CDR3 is CASSSPRGGTNTEAFF. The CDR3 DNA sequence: TGTGCCAGCAGCTCACCCCGTGGGGGGACGAACACTGAAGCTTTCTTT.

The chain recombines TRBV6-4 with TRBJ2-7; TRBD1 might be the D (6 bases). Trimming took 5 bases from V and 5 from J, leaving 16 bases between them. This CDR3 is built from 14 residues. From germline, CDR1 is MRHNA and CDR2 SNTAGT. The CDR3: CASSHQGQKNEQYV. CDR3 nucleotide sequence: TGTGCCAGCAGTCATCAGGGGCAGAAAAACGAGCAGTACGTC.

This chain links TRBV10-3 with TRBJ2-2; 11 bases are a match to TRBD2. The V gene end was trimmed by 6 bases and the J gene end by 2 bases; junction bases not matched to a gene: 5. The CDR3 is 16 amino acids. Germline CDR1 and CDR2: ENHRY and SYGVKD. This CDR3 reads CAISAGTSGNTGELFF. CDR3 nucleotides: TGTGCCATCAGCGCCGGGACTAGCGGTAACACCGGGGAGCTGTTTTTT.

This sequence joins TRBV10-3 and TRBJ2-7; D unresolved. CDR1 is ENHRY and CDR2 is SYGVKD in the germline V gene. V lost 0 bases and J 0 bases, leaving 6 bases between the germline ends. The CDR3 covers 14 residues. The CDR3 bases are TGTGCCATCAGTGAGTCGAGTAGCTCCTACGAGCAGTACGTC. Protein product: CAISESSSSYEQYV.

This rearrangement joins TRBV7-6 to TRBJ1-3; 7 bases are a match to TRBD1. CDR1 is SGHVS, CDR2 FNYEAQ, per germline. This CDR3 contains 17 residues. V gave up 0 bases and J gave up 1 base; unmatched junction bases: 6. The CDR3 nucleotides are TGTGCCAGCAGCTTAGCAATAGCGGACAGGTCTGGAAACACCATATATTTT. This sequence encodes CASSLAIADRSGNTIYF.

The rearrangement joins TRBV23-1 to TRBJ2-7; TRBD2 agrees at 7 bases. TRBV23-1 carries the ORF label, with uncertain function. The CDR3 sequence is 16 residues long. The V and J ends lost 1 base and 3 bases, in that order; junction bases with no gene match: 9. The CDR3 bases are TGCGCCAGCAGTCAATGGAGCGGGGCGAGTATCTACGAGCAGTACTTC. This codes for CASSQWSGASIYEQYF.

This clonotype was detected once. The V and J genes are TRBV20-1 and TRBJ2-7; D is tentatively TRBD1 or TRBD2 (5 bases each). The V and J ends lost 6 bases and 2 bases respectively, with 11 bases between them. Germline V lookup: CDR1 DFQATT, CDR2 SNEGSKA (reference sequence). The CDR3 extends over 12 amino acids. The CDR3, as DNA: TGCAGTGCAACGGGACCGCCCTACGAGCAGTACTTC. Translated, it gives CSATGPPYEQYF.

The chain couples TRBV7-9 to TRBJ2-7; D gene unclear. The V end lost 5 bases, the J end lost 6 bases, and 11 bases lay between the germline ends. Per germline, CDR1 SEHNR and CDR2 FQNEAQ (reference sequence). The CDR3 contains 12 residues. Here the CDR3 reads CASSSDRFEQYV. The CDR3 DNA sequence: TGTGCCAGCAGCAGTGACCGGTTCGAGCAGTACGTC.

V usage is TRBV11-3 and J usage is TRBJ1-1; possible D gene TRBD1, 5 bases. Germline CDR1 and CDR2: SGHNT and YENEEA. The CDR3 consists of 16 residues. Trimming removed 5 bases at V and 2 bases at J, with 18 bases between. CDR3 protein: CASSPSGAGLNTEAFF. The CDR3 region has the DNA TGTGCCAGCAGCCCATCCGGGGCAGGGTTAAACACTGAAGCTTTCTTT. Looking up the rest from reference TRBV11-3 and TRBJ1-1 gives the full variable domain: EAGVVQSPRYKIIEKKQPVAFWCNPISGHNTLYWYLQNLGQGPELLIRYENEEAVDDSQLPKDRFSAERLKGVDSTLKIQPAELGDSAVYLCASSPSGAGLNTEAFFGQGTRLTVV.

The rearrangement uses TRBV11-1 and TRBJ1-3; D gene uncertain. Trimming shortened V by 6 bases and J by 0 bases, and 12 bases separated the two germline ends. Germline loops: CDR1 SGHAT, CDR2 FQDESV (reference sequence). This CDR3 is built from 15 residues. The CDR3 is CASSSDGNSGNTIYF. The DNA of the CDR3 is TGTGCCAGCAGTTCAGACGGTAACTCTGGAAACACCATATATTTT.

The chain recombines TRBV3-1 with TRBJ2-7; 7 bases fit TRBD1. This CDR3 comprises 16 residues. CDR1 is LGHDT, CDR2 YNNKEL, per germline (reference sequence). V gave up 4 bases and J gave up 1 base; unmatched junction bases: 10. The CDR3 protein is CASSRQRDSLSYEQYV. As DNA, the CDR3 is TGTGCCAGCAGCCGACAACGGGACAGTCTTTCCTACGAGCAGTACGTC.

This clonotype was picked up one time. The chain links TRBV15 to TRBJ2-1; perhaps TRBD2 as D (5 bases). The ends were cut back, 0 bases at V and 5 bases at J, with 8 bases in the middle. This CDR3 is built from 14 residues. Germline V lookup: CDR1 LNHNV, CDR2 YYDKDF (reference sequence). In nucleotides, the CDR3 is TGTGCCACCAGCAGAGATCTAGCCGACAATGAGCAGTTCTTC. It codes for CATSRDLADNEQFF.

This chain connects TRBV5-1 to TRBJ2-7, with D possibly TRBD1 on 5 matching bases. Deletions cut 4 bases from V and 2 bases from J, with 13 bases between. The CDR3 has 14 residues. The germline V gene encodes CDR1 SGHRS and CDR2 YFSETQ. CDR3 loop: CASSDPGPPYEQYF. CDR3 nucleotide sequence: TGCGCCAGCAGCGACCCAGGGCCCCCCTACGAGCAGTACTTC.

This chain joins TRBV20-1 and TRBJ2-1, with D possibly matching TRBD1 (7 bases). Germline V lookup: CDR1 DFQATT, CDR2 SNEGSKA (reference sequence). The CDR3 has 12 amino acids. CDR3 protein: CSHARGDNEQFF. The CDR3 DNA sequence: TGCAGCCACGCCAGGGGGGACAATGAGCAGTTCTTC.

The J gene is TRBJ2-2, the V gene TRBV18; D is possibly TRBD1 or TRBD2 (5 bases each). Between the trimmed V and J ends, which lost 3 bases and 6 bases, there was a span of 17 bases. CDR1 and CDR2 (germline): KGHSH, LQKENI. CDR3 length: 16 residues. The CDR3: CASSPTVGTAAGELFF. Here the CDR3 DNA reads TGTGCCAGCTCACCCACGGTTGGGACGGCCGCCGGGGAGCTGTTTTTT. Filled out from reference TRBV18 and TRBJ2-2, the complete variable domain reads NAGVMQNPRHLVRRRGQEARLRCSPMKGHSHVYWYRQLPEEGLKFMVYLQKENIIDESGMPKERFSAEFPKEGPSILRIQQVVRGDSAAYFCASSPTVGTAAGELFFGEGSRLTVL.